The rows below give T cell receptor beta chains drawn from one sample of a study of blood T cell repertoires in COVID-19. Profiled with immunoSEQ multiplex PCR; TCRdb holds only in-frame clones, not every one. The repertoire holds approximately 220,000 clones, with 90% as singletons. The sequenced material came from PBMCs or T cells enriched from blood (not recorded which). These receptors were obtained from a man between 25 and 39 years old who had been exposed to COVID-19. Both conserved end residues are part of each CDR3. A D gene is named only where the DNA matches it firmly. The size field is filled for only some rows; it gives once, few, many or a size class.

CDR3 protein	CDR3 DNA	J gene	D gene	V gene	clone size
CASSQDSQGFTEAFF	TGTGCCAGCAGCCAAGATTCGCAGGGGTTCACTGAAGCTTTCTTT	TRBJ1-1	.	TRBV14	.
CASSLDQAGKYEQYF	TGTGCCAGCAGCTTAGATCAAGCGGGAAAATACGAGCAGTACTTC	TRBJ2-7	TRBD2	TRBV7-2	.
CASSPRRMGNSPLHF	TGTGCCAGCAGTCCCCGACGGATGGGCAATTCACCCCTCCACTTT	TRBJ1-6	.	TRBV3-1/TRBV3-2	.
CASRTSASNEQFF	TGTGCCAGCCGAACTAGCGCCTCAAATGAGCAGTTCTTC	TRBJ2-1	TRBD2	TRBV9	.
CASSKFEIQGALNSPLHF	TGTGCCAGCAGCAAATTTGAAATACAGGGTGCCCTTAATTCACCCCTCCACTTT	TRBJ1-6	.	TRBV21-1	.
CASSPQGLSGNTIYF	TGTGCCAGCTCACCACAGGGACTCTCTGGAAACACCATATATTTT	TRBJ1-3	.	TRBV18	.
CASSRNGGAIETQYF	TGTGCCAGCAGCCGCAACGGGGGGGCCATAGAGACCCAGTACTTC	TRBJ2-5	TRBD2	TRBV4-2	.
CSVAGTSGVSYEQYF	TGCAGCGTTGCGGGGACTAGCGGGGTTTCCTACGAGCAGTACTTC	TRBJ2-7	TRBD2	TRBV29-1	.
CASSQPVRGPNSPLHF	TGCGCCAGCAGCCAGCCCGTGCGGGGGCCAAATTCACCCCTCCACTTT	TRBJ1-6	.	TRBV4-1	.
CASSQDLLQPQHF	TGTGCCAGCAGCCAAGATTTACTGCAGCCCCAGCATTTT	TRBJ1-5	.	TRBV4-2	.
CASSVWGGDEQFF	TGTGCCAGCAGCGTCTGGGGGGGCGATGAGCAGTTCTTC	TRBJ2-1	.	TRBV7-9	.
CSILSGRYNEQFF	TGCAGCATACTGAGCGGGAGATACAATGAGCAGTTCTTC	TRBJ2-1	TRBD2	TRBV29-1	.
CAWIRYGNTEAFF	TGTGCCTGGATTAGATATGGGAACACTGAAGCTTTCTTT	TRBJ1-1	.	TRBV30	.
CASSLAGGHYTDTQYF	TGTGCCAGCAGCTTAGCTGGCGGTCATTACACAGATACGCAGTATTTT	TRBJ2-3	.	TRBV11-2	.
CASSVLAGGREQFF	TGTGCCAGCAGCGTACTAGCGGGGGGGCGTGAGCAGTTCTTC	TRBJ2-1	TRBD2	TRBV7-8	.
CASSPLTKDSNPQAFF	TGTGCCAGCAGCCCTCTCACCAAGGACAGTAATCCCCAAGCTTTCTTT	TRBJ1-1	.	TRBV7-9	.
CASTTSGGHGETQYF	TGCGCCAGCACCACTAGCGGGGGGCATGGGGAGACCCAGTACTTC	TRBJ2-5	TRBD2	TRBV5-1	.
CASWPRGGTGELFF	TGTGCCAGTTGGCCCCGGGGTGGGACCGGGGAGCTGTTTTTT	TRBJ2-2	.	TRBV19	.
CASSKGRGARRTEAFF	TGTGCCAGCAGCAAAGGGCGCGGGGCGAGACGGACTGAAGCTTTCTTT	TRBJ1-1	.	TRBV21-1	once
CASHGQGGPYEQYF	TGTGCCAGCCATGGACAGGGGGGGCCCTACGAGCAGTACTTC	TRBJ2-7	TRBD1	TRBV6-5	.
CASSYSNLLHF	TGTGCCAGCAGTTACTCAAATCTCCTCCACTTT	TRBJ1-6	.	TRBV6-2/TRBV6-3	.
CASSQVGARTQYF	TGCGCCAGCAGCCAAGTGGGGGCACGGACGCAGTATTTT	TRBJ2-3	.	TRBV4-1	.
CASSPGGALAGYTF	TGTGCCAGCAGCCCTGGTGGGGCCCTGGCGGGCTACACCTTC	TRBJ1-2	.	TRBV6-2/TRBV6-3	.
CATDGGSGNTIYF	TGTGCCACCGACGGAGGCTCTGGAAACACCATATATTTT	TRBJ1-3	.	TRBV12-3/TRBV12-4	.
CASSTGTGGINQPQHF	TGTGCCAGTAGTACTGGGACAGGGGGCATAAATCAGCCCCAGCATTTT	TRBJ1-5	TRBD1	TRBV19	.
CASRWSQNTGELFF	TGTGCCAGCCGTTGGAGCCAGAACACCGGGGAGCTGTTTTTT	TRBJ2-2	.	TRBV2	.
CASSDRGNQPQHF	TGTGCCAGCTCGGACAGGGGTAATCAGCCCCAGCATTTT	TRBJ1-5	TRBD1	TRBV19	.
CATEIAGTGHGYTF	TGTGCCACCGAAATTGCCGGGACAGGGCATGGCTACACCTTC	TRBJ1-2	TRBD1	TRBV10-3	.